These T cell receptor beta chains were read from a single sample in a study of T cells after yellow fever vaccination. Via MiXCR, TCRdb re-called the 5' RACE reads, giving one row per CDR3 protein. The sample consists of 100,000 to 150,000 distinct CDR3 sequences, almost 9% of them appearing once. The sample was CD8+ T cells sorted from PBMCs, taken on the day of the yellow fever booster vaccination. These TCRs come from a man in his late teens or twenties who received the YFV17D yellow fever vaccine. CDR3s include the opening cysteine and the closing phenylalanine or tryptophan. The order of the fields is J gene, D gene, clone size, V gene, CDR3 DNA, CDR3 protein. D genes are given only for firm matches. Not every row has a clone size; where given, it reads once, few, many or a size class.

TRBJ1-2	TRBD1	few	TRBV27	TGTGCCAGCAGTTCGCAGGGGGCGGGAGGCTACACCTTC	CASSSQGAGGYTF
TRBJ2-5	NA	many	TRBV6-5	TGTGCCAGCAGTTACCGGGGGACCCAGTACTTC	CASSYRGTQYF
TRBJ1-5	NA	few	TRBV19	TGTGCCAGTAGTATAGCGGGTGGCAATCAGCCCCAGCATTTT	CASSIAGGNQPQHF
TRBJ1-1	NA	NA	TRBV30	TGTGCCTGGAGTACCGCACAGGGTGGGACTGAAGCTTTCTTT	CAWSTAQGGTEAFF
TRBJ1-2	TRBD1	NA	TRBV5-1	TGCGCCAGCAGCGGGGAACAGGGGGCGTATGGCTACACCTTC	CASSGEQGAYGYTF
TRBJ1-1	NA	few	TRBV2	TGTGCCAGCAGTGGGACAACAAACACTGAAGCTTTCTTT	CASSGTTNTEAFF
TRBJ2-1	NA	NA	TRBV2	TGTGCCAGCCGACGAGACAATGAGCAGTTCTTC	CASRRDNEQFF
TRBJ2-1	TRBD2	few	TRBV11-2	TGTGCCAGCAGCTCCAGACTAGCGGGGGGCCCAAAAGAGCAGTTCTTC	CASSSRLAGGPKEQFF
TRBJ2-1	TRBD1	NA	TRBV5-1	TGCGCCAGCAGCCCCCGGGACAGGGGGCAAAATGAGCAGTTCTTC	CASSPRDRGQNEQFF
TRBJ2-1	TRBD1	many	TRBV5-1	TGCGCCAGCAGCTGGGACAGCTACAATGAGCAGTTCTTC	CASSWDSYNEQFF
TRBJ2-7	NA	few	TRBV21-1	TGTGCCAGCAGCAAATGGCAGGGCTCGGTCGAGCAGTACTTC	CASSKWQGSVEQYF
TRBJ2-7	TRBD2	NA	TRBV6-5	TGTGCCAGCAGTTACGGTTGGGGGGGCTACGAGCAGTACTTC	CASSYGWGGYEQYF
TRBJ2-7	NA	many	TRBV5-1	TGCGCCAGCAGCCTGGACACCACCTACGAGCAGTACTTC	CASSLDTTYEQYF
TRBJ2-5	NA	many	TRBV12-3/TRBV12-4	TGTGCCAGCAGTTTCACAGGGCACCCAGAGACCCAGTACTTC	CASSFTGHPETQYF
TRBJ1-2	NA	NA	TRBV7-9	TGTGCCAGCGGCTATGACAGTAAGAATGGCTACACCTTC	CASGYDSKNGYTF
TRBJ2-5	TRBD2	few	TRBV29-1	TGCAGCGCTCTAGCGGGGGGGCTGGAGACCCAGTACTTC	CSALAGGLETQYF
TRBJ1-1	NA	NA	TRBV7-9	TGTGCCAGCAGCCCCAGGTTGATGAACACTGAAGCTTTCTTT	CASSPRLMNTEAFF
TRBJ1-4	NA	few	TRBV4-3	TGCGCCAGCAGCCAAGATGGGCGGTACTCGGCTAATGAAAAACTGTTTTTT	CASSQDGRYSANEKLFF
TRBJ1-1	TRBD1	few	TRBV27	TGTGCCAGCAGTTTTTTCGACAGGGGCATGAACACTGAAGCTTTCTTT	CASSFFDRGMNTEAFF
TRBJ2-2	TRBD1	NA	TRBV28	TGTGCCAGCAGTCCGGACAGGGTTAACACCGGGGAGCTGTTTTTT	CASSPDRVNTGELFF
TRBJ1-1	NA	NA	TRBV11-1	TGTGCCAGCAACTCTCCCTCGGGGGCTGAAGCTTTCTTT	CASNSPSGAEAFF
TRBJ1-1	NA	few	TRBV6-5	TGTGCCAGCAGTTATGGGGTTGGGAACACTGAAGCTTTCTTT	CASSYGVGNTEAFF
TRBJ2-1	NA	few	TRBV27	TGTGCCAGCACCGAAGGCTCTTCCTACAATGAGCAGTTCTTC	CASTEGSSYNEQFF
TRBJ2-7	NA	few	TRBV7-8	TGTGCCAGCAGCTTAAAGTCACTGGCTCGAGCGGGTGAGCAGTACTTC	CASSLKSLARAGEQYF
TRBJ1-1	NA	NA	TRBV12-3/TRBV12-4	TGTGCCAGCAGTTTTGTCAGGGCGAACACTGAAGCTTTCTTT	CASSFVRANTEAFF
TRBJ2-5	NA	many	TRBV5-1	TGCGCCAGCCGCCTCGAAGGGAAAGAGACCCAGTACTTC	CASRLEGKETQYF
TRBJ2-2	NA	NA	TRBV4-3	TGCGCCAGCAGCCAAGTTCGGGCAAGCTCCGGGGAGCTGTTTTTT	CASSQVRASSGELFF
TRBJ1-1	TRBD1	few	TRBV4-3	TGCGCCAGCAGCCAAGATTTAGGGACAGGGGTCTTAGGAACTGAAGCTTTCTTT	CASSQDLGTGVLGTEAFF
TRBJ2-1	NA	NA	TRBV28	TGTGCCAGCAGTTCGGGGTGGTTGCCTGTGGTCAATGAGCAGTTCTTC	CASSSGWLPVVNEQFF
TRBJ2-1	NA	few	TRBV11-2	TGTGCCAGCAGCGAGGTCGGGGGGCAAATGCGTGACAATGAGCAGTTCTTC	CASSEVGGQMRDNEQFF
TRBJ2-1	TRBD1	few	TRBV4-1	TGCGCCAGCAGCCAGAGCCCTACAGGGGGTTCCTACAATGAGCAGTTCTTC	CASSQSPTGGSYNEQFF
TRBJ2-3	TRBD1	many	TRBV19	TGTGCCAGTAGTAGGGGACAGGGGGCGAATACGCAGTATTTT	CASSRGQGANTQYF
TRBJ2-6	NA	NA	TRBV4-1	TGCGCCAGCAGCCAAGAAAGGGGGGCCAACGTCCTGACTTTC	CASSQERGANVLTF
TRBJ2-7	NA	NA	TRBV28	TGTGCCAGCAGTTCGATCATAGCAGGTCGACAATCCTACGAGCAGTACTTC	CASSSIIAGRQSYEQYF
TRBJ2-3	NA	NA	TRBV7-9	TGTGCCAGCAGCTTAGTTGGGGGAGATACGCAGTATTTT	CASSLVGGDTQYF
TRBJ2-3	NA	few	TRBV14	TGTGCCAGCAGCCAAGATGGGGTCAGGTACACAGATACGCAGTATTTT	CASSQDGVRYTDTQYF
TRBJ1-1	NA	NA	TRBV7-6	TGTGCCAGCAGCTTAGTTGGCAGCGTGAACACTGAAGCTTTCTTT	CASSLVGSVNTEAFF
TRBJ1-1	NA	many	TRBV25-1	TGTGCCAGCAGTCTCGGGACGGTGAACACTGAAGCTTTCTTT	CASSLGTVNTEAFF
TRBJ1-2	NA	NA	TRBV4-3	TGCGCCAGCAGCCATCTACAGGGACTTTCTAACTATGGCTACACCTTC	CASSHLQGLSNYGYTF
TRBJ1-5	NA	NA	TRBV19	TGTGCCAGTAGTATACAGATTGGGAGCAATCAGCCCCAGCATTTT	CASSIQIGSNQPQHF
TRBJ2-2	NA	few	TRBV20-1	TGCAGTGCTAGAGATTTCATCACCCCCGGGGAGCTGTTTTTT	CSARDFITPGELFF
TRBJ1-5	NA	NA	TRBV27	TGTGCCAGCAGTTTATCGATCCCCTCAGAGAGCAATCAGCCCCAGCATTTT	CASSLSIPSESNQPQHF
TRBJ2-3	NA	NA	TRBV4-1	TGCGCCAGCAGCCAGCAGGGAGACACAGATACGCAGTATTTT	CASSQQGDTDTQYF
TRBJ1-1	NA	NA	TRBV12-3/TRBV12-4	TGTGCCAGCAGTTTAACAGGACACACTGAAGCTTTCTTT	CASSLTGHTEAFF
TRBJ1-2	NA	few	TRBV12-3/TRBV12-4	TGTGCCAGCAGTCCAACCAACTATGGCTACACCTTC	CASSPTNYGYTF
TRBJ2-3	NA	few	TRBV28	TGTGCCAGCAGTTTCCTGGTGGGGAGCCAGGATACGCAGTATTTT	CASSFLVGSQDTQYF
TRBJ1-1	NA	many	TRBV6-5	TGTGCCAGCAGGAACCCACGGCTCGAAGCTTTCTTT	CASRNPRLEAFF
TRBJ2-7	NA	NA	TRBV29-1	TGCACTAACCGGCACTCCTACGAGCAGTACTTC	CTNRHSYEQYF
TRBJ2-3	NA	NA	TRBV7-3	TGTGCCAGCAGCTTAATCGGGCCGGGGGCCACAGATACGCAGTATTTT	CASSLIGPGATDTQYF
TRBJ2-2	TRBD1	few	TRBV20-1	TGCAGTGCTCCCCGCAGGGGGCAAAACACCGGGGAGCTGTTTTTT	CSAPRRGQNTGELFF
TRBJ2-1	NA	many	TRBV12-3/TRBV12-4	TGTGCCAGCAGGAACACGGGGTTTAGCTCCTACAATGAGCAGTTCTTC	CASRNTGFSSYNEQFF
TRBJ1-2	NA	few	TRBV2	TGTGCCAGCAGTGAAAGTCCCAACAGAAAGTGTGGCTACACCTTC	CASSESPNRKCGYTF
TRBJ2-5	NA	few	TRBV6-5	TGTGCCAGCAGTTACGGGTTCGGAGAGACCCAGTACTTC	CASSYGFGETQYF
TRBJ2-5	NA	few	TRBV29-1	TGCAGCGCCCCCAGCCTAGAGACCCAGTACTTC	CSAPSLETQYF
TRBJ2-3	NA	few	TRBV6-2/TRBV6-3	TGTGCCAGCAGCGATGGGACGGACTATGACACAGATACGCAGTATTTT	CASSDGTDYDTDTQYF
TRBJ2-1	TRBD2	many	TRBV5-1	TGCGCCAGCAGCGAAAGAACTAGCGGGGGGGCCTACAATGAGCAGTTCTTC	CASSERTSGGAYNEQFF
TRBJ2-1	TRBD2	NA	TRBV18	TGTGCCAGCTCACCACCGGGGGGGAGGTACAATGAGCAGTTCTTC	CASSPPGGRYNEQFF
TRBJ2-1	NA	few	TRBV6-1	TGTGCCAGCAGGGAGCAGCTGGCTACCGGGAATGAGCAGTTCTTC	CASREQLATGNEQFF
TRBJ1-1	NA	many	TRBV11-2	TGTGCCAGCAGCTTAGCTGGCACTGAAGCTTTCTTT	CASSLAGTEAFF
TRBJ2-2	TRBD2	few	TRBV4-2	TGTGCCAGCAGGCAAACGACTAGCGGGGGAGGCACCGGGGAGCTGTTTTTT	CASRQTTSGGGTGELFF